Listed here are 17 T cell receptor beta chains from one sample, sequenced in a study of T-cell reconstitution after alpha-beta-depleted transplantation in children. Preparation of the TCRbeta library used unique molecular identifiers. TCRdb re-called the PCR reads with MiXCR, one entry per CDR3 protein. Of hundreds of thousands of distinct CDR3 sequences in the sample, about 10% were seen once. Sample: PBMCs from the stem cell graft donor, taken from the stem cell graft. The receptor set was obtained from a human donor who donated a stem cell graft to a child with acute myeloid leukemia.

The CDR3 nucleotides read TGTGCCACCAGCAATGGACTAGCGGGAGGGCGGGGAACCGGGGAGCTGTTTTTT. Translation gives CATSNGLAGGRGTGELFF. V gene TRBV15 combines with J gene TRBJ2-2; 15 positions match TRBD2. The CDR3 extends over 18 amino acids. V lost 4 bases and J lost 5; bases outside the gene matches: 8. Germline V gives CDR1 LNHNV, CDR2 YYDKDF (reference sequence).

This clonotype was recorded at least ten times. This chain joins TRBV20-1 and TRBJ2-7; possibly TRBD1 or TRBD2 for D (5 bases each). Per the germline V gene, CDR1 is DFQATT and CDR2 is SNEGSKA (reference sequence). This CDR3 region has 15 residues. Trimming removed 7 bases from V and 1 base from J, with 20 bases in between. CDR3 coding DNA: TGCAGTGTTCCGACGGGACGTTCAAAGTCCTACGAGCAGTACTTC. Encoded protein: CSVPTGRSKSYEQYF.

This clonotype was counted between two and nine times. The chain is built from TRBV9 and TRBJ2-3, with TRBD2 matching 9 bases. V shed 3 bases, J shed 2 bases, and the junction held 7 bases outside the gene matches. The germline V gene has CDR1 SGDLS and CDR2 YYNGEE. CDR3 size: 16 residues. CDR3 in amino acids: CASSGVSSGNTDTQYF. The CDR3 coding sequence is TGTGCCAGCAGCGGTGTATCTAGCGGGAACACAGATACGCAGTATTTT. Full variable domain (missing parts from reference TRBV9 and TRBJ2-3): DSGVTQTPKHLITATGQRVTLRCSPRSGDLSVYWYQQSLDQGLQFLIQYYNGEERAKGNILERFSAQQFPDLHSELNLSSLELGDSALYFCASSGVSSGNTDTQYFGPGTRLTVL.

V gene TRBV11-2 combines with J gene TRBJ2-5; D might be TRBD1 (6 bases). Germline-derived CDR1 and CDR2 are SGHAT and FQNNGV. This CDR3 has 14 amino acids. Trimming left V 7 bases short and J 1 base short, with 13 bases between. The CDR3 loop reads CASTGDRSQETQYF. The CDR3 coding sequence is TGTGCCAGCACCGGAGACAGGTCCCAAGAGACCCAGTACTTC. Full variable domain (rest looked up from reference TRBV11-2 and TRBJ2-5): EAGVAQSPRYKIIEKRQSVAFWCNPISGHATLYWYQQILGQGPKLLIQFQNNGVVDDSQLPKDRFSAERLKGVDSTLKIQPAKLEDSAVYLCASTGDRSQETQYFGPGTRLLVL.

This clonotype was counted a few times. This sequence joins TRBV7-2 and TRBJ2-7, with TRBD2 matching over 7 bases. With V trimmed by 0 bases and J by 0 bases, 2 bases remained unmatched. CDR1 is SGHTA, CDR2 FQGNSA, per germline. This CDR3 has 15 amino acids. The CDR3 DNA follows: TGTGCCAGCAGCTTAGCAGCGGGGACCTCCTACGAGCAGTACTTC. Translation: CASSLAAGTSYEQYF.

The sample holds many counts of this clonotype. V gene TRBV20-1 combines with J gene TRBJ2-1, with a tentative D call TRBD2 (6 bases). Germline CDR1 is DFQATT and CDR2 is SNEGSKA (reference sequence). V lost 0 bases and J 0 bases, leaving 12 bases between the germline ends. CDR3 length: 16 residues. The CDR3 bases are TGCAGTGCTAGAGAATCTAGCGCGCGCTCCTACAATGAGCAGTTCTTC. Encoded protein: CSARESSARSYNEQFF.

This clonotype was detected many times. The V and J genes are TRBV20-1 and TRBJ2-2, with 9 nucleotides matching TRBD1. Germline trimming cut 6 bases from V and 5 bases from J; bases unmatched to any gene: 16. Germline loops: CDR1 DFQATT, CDR2 SNEGSKA (reference sequence). The CDR3 has 17 amino acids. The CDR3 DNA is TGCAGTGCCAGTGATCTGCTACAGGGGGCCTGGACCGGGGAGCTGTTTTTT. Its translation: CSASDLLQGAWTGELFF.

V usage is TRBV5-1 and J usage is TRBJ1-4; D is possibly TRBD1 (5 bases). The CDR3 has 15 amino acids. V lost 0 bases, J lost 6 bases, and 12 bases lay in between. Germline assignment: CDR1 SGHRS and CDR2 YFSETQ. Here the CDR3 DNA reads TGCGCCAGCAGCTTGGGGGGCAGCCCGGATGAAAAACTGTTTTTT. The encoded protein is CASSLGGSPDEKLFF.

The rearrangement uses TRBV28 and TRBJ2-7; 8 nucleotides agree with TRBD2. The CDR3 contains 15 residues. Trimming took 0 bases from V and 7 from J; bases not matched to a gene: 8. From germline, CDR1 is MDHEN and CDR2 SYDVKM. CDR3 sequence: CASSLWLAGLGEQYF. The CDR3 DNA follows: TGTGCCAGCAGTTTATGGCTAGCGGGTTTGGGGGAGCAGTACTTC.

In the case of this clonotype: Its ends do not fully match the called genes, so a read error is possible. The J gene is TRBJ2-1, the V gene TRBV12-3 or TRBV12-4; TRBD1 matches 9 bases. CDR3 size: 12 residues. CDR3 amino acids: CASGLLGTGKFF. CDR3 DNA sequence: TGTGCCAGCGGTTTACTGGGGACAGGGAAGTTCTTC.

This clonotype was found many times. The rearrangement links TRBV12-3 or TRBV12-4 to TRBJ1-1, with D perhaps matching TRBD1 (6 bases). The germline V and J ends were trimmed by 7 bases and 2 bases, with 11 bases remaining between them. This CDR3 spans 13 amino acids. CDR3 in DNA: TGTGCCAGCAATGGACAGATTAACACTGAAGCTTTCTTT. This codes for CASNGQINTEAFF.

This rearrangement joins TRBV5-1 to TRBJ2-7; possibly TRBD2 for D (6 bases). The CDR3 totals 14 residues. Germline-derived CDR1 and CDR2 are SGHRS and YFSETQ. V lost 0 bases and J lost 4, with 11 bases in between. CDR3 in amino acids: CASSLEGTHYEQYF. CDR3 coding DNA: TGCGCCAGCAGCTTGGAGGGGACTCATTACGAGCAGTACTTC.

This clonotype was counted at least ten times. The chain joins TRBV25-1 to TRBJ2-7; 11 bases map to TRBD2. CDR1 and CDR2 (germline): MGHDK, SYGVNS. CDR3 length equals 16 residues. V dropped 2 bases and J dropped 7; count of bases not matched to a gene: 10. The CDR3 loop reads CASSEPGTSGVREQYF. The DNA for the CDR3 is TGTGCCAGCAGTGAACCCGGGACTAGCGGCGTGAGGGAGCAGTACTTC.

This clonotype has ten or more counts. The chain uses TRBV12-5 and TRBJ1-2; D possibly corresponds to TRBD1 (5 bases). Trimming stripped 1 base from V and 5 bases from J, with 8 bases between. CDR1 is LGHNT, CDR2 FRNRAP, per germline. This CDR3 contains 13 residues. This CDR3 is CASGLDGTYGYTF. CDR3 sequence (DNA): TGTGCTAGTGGTTTGGATGGGACTTATGGCTACACCTTC.

This clonotype was observed a handful of times. V usage is TRBV6-6 and J usage is TRBJ2-7; 7 nucleotides agree with TRBD1. The germline CDR1 and CDR2 sequences are MNHNY and SVGAGI (reference sequence). This CDR3 contains 12 residues. The V segment lost 10 bases and the J segment 4 bases; nucleotides outside the gene matches: 7. The DNA of the CDR3 is TGTGCCACCCTCGACAGGGCGTACGAGCAGTACTTC. Translated, it gives CATLDRAYEQYF.

The V and J genes are TRBV20-1 and TRBJ2-1, with TRBD1 matching 10 bases. V lost 6 bases to trimming and J lost 6 bases; unmatched junction nucleotides: 8. The CDR3 loop spans 14 amino acids. The germline CDR1 and CDR2 sequences are DFQATT and SNEGSKA (reference sequence). For the CDR3, the DNA is TGCAGTGCCCGGGACAGGGGTGTCGTCAATGAGCAGTTCTTC. Its protein is CSARDRGVVNEQFF.

This clonotype came up many times. This chain uses TRBV12-3 or TRBV12-4 with TRBJ1-5; no reliable D call. V lost 2 bases and J lost 6, with 5 bases in between. This CDR3 is 12 amino acids long. The CDR3 spells CASSLWGQPQHF. DNA of the CDR3: TGTGCCAGCAGTTTATGGGGTCAGCCCCAGCATTTT.